Below, 3 T cell receptor beta chains from the same sample are listed, as sequenced in a study of PD-1 blockade in classical Hodgkin lymphoma. Time point: cycle 4 day 1 (C4D1), after about 6 weeks of nivolumab. All trial patients relapsed after autologous stem cell transplantation. Negative selection with magnetic separation was used to purify CD4+ T cells from thawed PBMCs. Clones were read by immunoSEQ multiplex PCR, and TCRdb kept only the in-frame ones, dropping some. The repertoire holds roughly 29,000 clones, with around 83% as singletons. The sample was CD4+ T cells from blood, taken before the fourth cycle of nivolumab. The source is a human donor with classical Hodgkin lymphoma.

This clone came up once. This chain joins TRBV21-1 and TRBJ2-5; TRBD2 reflects the table's D call only, with no check against the DNA. TRBV21-1 is a pseudogene. There are 11 residues in the CDR3. DNA for the CDR3: TGTGCCAGCGCTAACGGCGGGGGCCAGTACTTC. Protein: CASANGGGQYF.

This clone was detected only once. The rearrangement joins TRBV6-1 to TRBJ2-5; TRBD2 aligns across 16 bases. With 3 bases clipped from V and 0 bases from J, the junction kept 10 bases outside the gene matches. The CDR3 is 20 amino acids. Germline V CDR1 and CDR2: MNHNS, SASEGT. CDR3 loop: CASSDWRGLAGGKNQETQYF. In DNA, the CDR3 is TGTGCCAGCAGTGATTGGAGGGGACTAGCGGGAGGGAAAAACCAAGAGACCCAGTACTTC.

The chain combines TRBV6-6 with TRBJ2-1; 10 nucleotides agree with TRBD2. The junction had 1 base not matched to a gene; V was cut back by 8 bases and J by 3 bases. The CDR3 covers 13 residues. The germline V gene encodes CDR1 MNHNY and CDR2 SVGAGI (reference sequence). The CDR3 is CASRTSGYNEQFF. CDR3 DNA: TGTGCCAGCCGGACTAGCGGCTACAATGAGCAGTTCTTC.